A selection of T cell receptor beta chains follows, all from one sample in a study of cytomegalovirus exposure and HLA in healthy donors. The data were produced by immunoSEQ multiplex PCR, yet TCRdb's version contains in-frame clones alone and is incomplete. The sample lists some 210,000 clones; about 80% were seen once. The sample consisted of PBMCs. The receptors derive from a woman aged 45-59 years in good health and CMV-seropositive. Each CDR3 is given with its conserved first and last residue. The D gene is left open where the match is weak. The listing skips clone size in some rows; elsewhere it reads once, few, many or a size class.

v_call,d_call,clone_size,j_call,cdr3_aa,cdr3_nt
TRBV15,-,-,TRBJ2-7,CATSRDRYSSYEQYF,TGTGCCACCAGCAGAGATCGGTACAGCTCCTACGAGCAGTACTTC
TRBV4-1,TRBD2,-,TRBJ2-4,CASSQGGGRSKNIQYF,TGCGCCAGCAGCCAAGGCGGGGGGAGATCCAAAAACATTCAGTACTTC
TRBV11-2,TRBD2,once,TRBJ2-3,CASSLDLSGGASDTQYF,TGTGCCAGCAGCTTAGATTTGAGCGGGGGGGCTTCAGATACGCAGTATTTT
TRBV28,TRBD1,-,TRBJ1-1,CASRLTGVNTEAFF,TGTGCCAGCAGGCTCACAGGGGTGAACACTGAAGCTTTCTTT
TRBV9,-,-,TRBJ1-6,CASSYDRQNSPLHF,TGTGCCAGCAGCTACGACAGGCAAAATTCACCCCTCCACTTT
TRBV6-1,TRBD1,-,TRBJ2-5,CASRFNRGSQETQYF,TGTGCCAGCAGATTTAACAGGGGGTCACAAGAGACCCAGTACTTC
TRBV6-6,-,-,TRBJ2-5,CASSYSKETQYF,TGTGCCAGCAGTTACTCCAAAGAGACCCAGTACTTC
TRBV9,TRBD1,-,TRBJ1-2,CASSPPGTDYTF,TGTGCCAGCAGCCCCCCCGGGACAGACTACACCTTC
TRBV28,-,-,TRBJ1-2,CAGADNYGYTF,TGTGCCGGCGCGGATAACTATGGCTACACCTTC
TRBV20-1,-,-,TRBJ2-1,CSARAGDRRVF,TGCAGTGCTAGAGCGGGGGACAGACGGGTCTTC
TRBV29-1,-,-,TRBJ2-2,CSVVGEDTGELFF,TGCAGCGTTGTAGGAGAGGACACCGGGGAGCTGTTTTTT
TRBV18,-,-,TRBJ2-1,CASSKLAPSSYNEQFF,TGTGCCAGCTCAAAACTAGCCCCGAGCTCCTACAATGAGCAGTTCTTC
TRBV4-1,-,-,TRBJ1-2,CASSQTIARGLSANYGYAF,TGCGCCAGCAGCCAAACAATCGCTAGAGGACTCTCAGCTAACTATGGCTACGCCTTC
TRBV7-3,-,-,TRBJ2-2,CASSRTGEDTGELFF,TGTGCCAGCAGCCGAACAGGGGAGGACACCGGGGAGCTGTTTTTT
TRBV19,TRBD1,once,TRBJ1-5,CASSIPTGGDQPQHF,TGTGCCAGTAGTATACCGACAGGGGGAGATCAGCCCCAGCATTTT
TRBV5-1,-,-,TRBJ2-3,CASTIGGELTDTQYF,TGCGCCAGCACTATAGGAGGGGAACTCACAGATACGCAGTATTTT
TRBV4-1,TRBD2,-,TRBJ2-1,CASSQEGAGGSYNEQFF,TGCGCCAGCAGCCAAGAGGGAGCGGGGGGGAGCTACAATGAGCAGTTCTTC
TRBV28,-,-,TRBJ1-6,CASSSPRDSPLHF,TGTGCCAGCAGTTCCCCCAGGGATTCACCCCTCCACTTT